Included here is one T cell receptor beta chain sequence, with context. This clonotype was recorded at least ten times. No cognate antigen has been identified for it. No much larger clone exists at a distance of one base, and base qualities are not known. Libraries from unsorted PBMCs were made from 2 million PBMCs kept in RNAlater at -80 degrees C until RNA extraction. Multiple sclerosis patients were enrolled in a US clinical protocol under which disease progression was evaluated by magnetic resonance imaging. Peripheral blood was subjected to Ficoll-Hypaque density gradient centrifugation to isolate PBMCs, which were then cryopreserved in liquid nitrogen. This sample is drawn from a study of neurological immune-mediated disorders (dated by TCRdb to between 2018 and 2020). As for the study more broadly: Of the roughly 34 multiple sclerosis patients, 31 had relapsing-remitting MS and 3 had secondary progressive MS. The cohort comprised roughly 70 subjects: some 14 HAM/TSP patients, some 34 multiple sclerosis patients and 20 healthy controls. The approximately 110 TCR-beta libraries included longitudinal samples, technical triplicates and paired sorted CD4+ and CD8+ T-cell subsets alongside PBMC samples. Peripheral blood TCR-beta repertoires from HTLV-I-associated myelopathy (HAM/TSP) patients, multiple sclerosis patients and healthy controls were compared by UMI-based sequencing. What the authors observed across the whole study: The MS cluster was not associated with any clinical or MRI features, and the authors stated that larger cohorts are needed. Repertoires from 18 of 34 MS patients were grouped by phylogenetic analysis into a cluster of related CDR3 sequences, suggesting a possible repertoire-level signature. Expanded clones from different subjects shared no identical CDR3 amino acid sequences, which suggests that TCR-beta repertoires were private in all groups. The highest TCR clonal expansion was observed in HAM/TSP patients, whereas the lowest was observed in MS patients, even when compared with healthy controls.

V is pared back by 5 bases and J by 3 bases, with 14 bases lying between the germline termini. According to the germline V gene, CDR1 reads SGHTA and CDR2 reads FQGNSA. Including cysteine and phenylalanine, the CDR3 has 15 amino acids. Of all the DNA, just the CDR3 is kept, 45 bases in frame from base 1. cDNA synthesis used template-switch 5'RACE with a primer carrying a 10-nucleotide random unique molecular identifier tagging each TCR transcript. Each sequencing run produced over 160 million TCR-beta sequences covering 15-18 subjects. The RNeasy kit was used for extraction of total RNA. TCR-beta VDJ regions were amplified with primers for the TCR constant region and the 5'RACE anchor, using the KAPA Real-time Library Amplification kit. A first PCR added sample indexes and Illumina adaptors, and a second PCR then raised library yield. After Ampure bead purification, the roughly 650 bp TCR product was size-selected on a 2% E-gel SizeSelection system. Library quality was checked on a Bioanalyzer, concentration was measured with Qubit, and libraries were quantified with the Kapa Library Quantification kit before pooling. Libraries were sequenced paired-end 2 x 150 bp on an Illumina HiSeq 2500. To increase sequence diversity, about 25-31% phiX was spiked into each library pool. Per the original workflow: The quality-filtered reads were processed with the UMI-based MiGEC pipeline, whose error correction step removed more than 80% of the raw TCR sequences. VDJ genes were aligned to IMGT germline references, and each clonotype was defined by a unique CDR3 amino acid sequence together with V-J genes. Clonal expansion, Shannon diversity, and CDR3 relatedness (CalcPairwiseDistances, ClusterSamples) were evaluated with VDJtools, and phylogenetic trees were built with CLCbio workbench. Clones with at least 8 unique UMIs were defined as expanded, with this threshold being based on coefficient-of-variation modelling across technical triplicates. TCRdb cleaned the public reads at Q25 with fastp, built clones with MiXCR and kept in-frame beta chains. Merged by CDR3 protein, the rows form single entries marked with the most common genes and DNA. The V and J calls here are based on TCRdb, not the publication. This sample has about 120,000 distinct CDR3 sequences in its table, and around 3% of those were observed once. The leading ten clones occupy about 1.2% of the sample.

The sample comprised PBMCs. The source of this sequence is a woman in her thirties with multiple sclerosis. The sequence links TRBV7-2 to TRBJ2-1; TRBD1 might be the D gene, on 8 matching bases. The CDR3 loop reads CASSPDREGYNEQFF. The nucleotides are TGTGCCAGCAGCCCGGACAGGGAGGGCTACAATGAGCAGTTCTTC.